This T cell receptor (beta chain) derives from a study of siplizumab effects on memory and regulatory T cells. Study summary: Investigators ran mixed lymphocyte reactions in pairs, testing siplizumab at 0.8 to 1 ug/mL against no drug.

Some clones are missing from TCRdb's copy, which holds only in-frame ones; the method was immunoSEQ multiplex PCR. Counted here are 3,500 or so clones, approximately 49% occurring once; the ten biggest clones make up just over 5%. Study-level findings and limits: It seemed that naive T cells were more diverse than memory cells and were major contributors to the alloresponse. Alloreactive sequences traceable to unstimulated CD4+ memory cells were significantly reduced by siplizumab.

A word on this clone: The antigen is undetermined.

Over a period of five to six days at 37 degrees C, the mixed lymphocyte reaction cells were cocultured. The receptor was isolated from a human donor in good health; the cells came from an allogeneic mixed lymphocyte reaction. Sequencing was performed on CFSE-low (dividing) CD4+ T cells sorted from an allogeneic mixed lymphocyte reaction.

DNA of the CDR3: TGTGCCAGCAGTTTATCCAGGGGGTTAGGTGGCTACACCTTC. It is translated as CASSLSRGLGGYTF. The genes are TRBV28 and TRBJ1-2; TRBD1 matches 7 bases. The germline gives CDR1 MDHEN, CDR2 SYDVKM. This CDR3 has 14 residues. V trimming: 1 base; J trimming: 7 bases; junction bases outside the gene matches: 6.